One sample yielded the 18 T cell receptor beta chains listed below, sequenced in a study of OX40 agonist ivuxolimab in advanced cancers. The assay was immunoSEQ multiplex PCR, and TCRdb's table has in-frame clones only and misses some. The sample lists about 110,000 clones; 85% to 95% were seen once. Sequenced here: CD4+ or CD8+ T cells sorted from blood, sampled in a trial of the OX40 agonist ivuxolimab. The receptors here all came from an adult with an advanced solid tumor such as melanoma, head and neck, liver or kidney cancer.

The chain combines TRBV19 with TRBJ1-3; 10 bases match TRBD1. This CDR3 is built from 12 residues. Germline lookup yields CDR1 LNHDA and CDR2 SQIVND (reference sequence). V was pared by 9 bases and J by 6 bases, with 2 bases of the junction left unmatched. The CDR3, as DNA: TGTGCCAGGACAGGGGGCAAAAACACCATATATTTT. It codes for CARTGGKNTIYF.

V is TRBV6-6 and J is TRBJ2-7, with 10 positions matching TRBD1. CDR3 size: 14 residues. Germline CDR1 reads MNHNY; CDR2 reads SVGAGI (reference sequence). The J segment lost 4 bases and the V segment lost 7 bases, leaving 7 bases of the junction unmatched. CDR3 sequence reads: CASNDRGREYEQYF. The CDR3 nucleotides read TGTGCCAGCAACGACAGGGGGCGCGAGTACGAGCAGTACTTC.

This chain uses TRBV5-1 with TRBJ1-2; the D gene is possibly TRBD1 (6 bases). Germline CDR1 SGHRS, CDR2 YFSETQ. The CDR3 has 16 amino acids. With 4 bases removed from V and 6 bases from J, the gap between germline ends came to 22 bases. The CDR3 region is CASSPSDRPGQNGYTF. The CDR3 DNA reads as TGCGCCAGCAGCCCGTCGGACAGACCCGGTCAGAATGGCTACACCTTC.

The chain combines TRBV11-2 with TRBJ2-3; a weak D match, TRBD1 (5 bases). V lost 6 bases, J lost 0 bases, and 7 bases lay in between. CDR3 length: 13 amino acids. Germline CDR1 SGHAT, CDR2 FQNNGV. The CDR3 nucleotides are TGTGCCAGCAGACAGGTTAGCACAGATACGCAGTATTTT. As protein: CASRQVSTDTQYF.

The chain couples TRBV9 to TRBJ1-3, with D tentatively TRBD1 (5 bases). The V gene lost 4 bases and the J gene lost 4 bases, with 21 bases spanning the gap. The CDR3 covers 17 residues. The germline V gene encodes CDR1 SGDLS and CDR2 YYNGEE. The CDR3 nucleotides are TGTGCCAGCAGCCCGAGGGGAGCCCAGGTGTGGGGAAACACCATATATTTT. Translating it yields CASSPRGAQVWGNTIYF.

CDR3 DNA: TGTGCCAGTATCAGGGATAACACCGGGGAGCTGTTTTTT. It yields the protein CASIRDNTGELFF. The chain carries TRBV19 and TRBJ2-2, with D possibly matching TRBD1 (5 bases). Germline V gives CDR1 LNHDA, CDR2 SQIVND (reference sequence). Between the trimmed V and J ends, which lost 7 bases and 2 bases, there was a span of 8 bases. The CDR3 has 13 amino acids.

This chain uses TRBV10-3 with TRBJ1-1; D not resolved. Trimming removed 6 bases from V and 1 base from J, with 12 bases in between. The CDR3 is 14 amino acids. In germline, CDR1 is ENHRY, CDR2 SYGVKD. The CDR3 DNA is TGTGCCATCAGCCGGGAATTAGGGAACACTGAAGCTTTCTTT. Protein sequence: CAISRELGNTEAFF.

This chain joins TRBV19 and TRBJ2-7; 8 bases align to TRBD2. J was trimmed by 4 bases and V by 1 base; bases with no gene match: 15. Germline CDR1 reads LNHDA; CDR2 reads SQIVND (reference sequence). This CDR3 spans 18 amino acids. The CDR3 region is CASSIVGGRGLEMYEQYF. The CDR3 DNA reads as TGTGCCAGTAGTATAGTAGGAGGTAGGGGACTAGAGATGTACGAGCAGTACTTC.

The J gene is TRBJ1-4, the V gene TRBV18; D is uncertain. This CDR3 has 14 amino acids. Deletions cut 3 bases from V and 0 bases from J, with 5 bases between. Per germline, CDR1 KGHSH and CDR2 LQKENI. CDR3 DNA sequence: TGTGCCAGCTCACCTGGATCAACTAATGAAAAACTGTTTTTT. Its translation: CASSPGSTNEKLFF.

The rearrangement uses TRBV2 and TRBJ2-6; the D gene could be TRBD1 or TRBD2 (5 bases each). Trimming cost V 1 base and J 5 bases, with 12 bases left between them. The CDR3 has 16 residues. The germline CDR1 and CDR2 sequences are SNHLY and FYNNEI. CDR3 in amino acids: CASSEGGTGWANVLTF. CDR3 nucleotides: TGTGCCAGCAGTGAAGGAGGGACCGGATGGGCCAACGTCCTGACTTTC.

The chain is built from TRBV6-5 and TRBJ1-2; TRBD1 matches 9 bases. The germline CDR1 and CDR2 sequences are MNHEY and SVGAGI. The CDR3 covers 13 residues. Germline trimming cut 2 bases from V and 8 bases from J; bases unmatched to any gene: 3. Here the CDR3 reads CASSYGTGRGYTF. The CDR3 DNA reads TGTGCCAGCAGTTACGGGACAGGGCGAGGCTACACCTTC.

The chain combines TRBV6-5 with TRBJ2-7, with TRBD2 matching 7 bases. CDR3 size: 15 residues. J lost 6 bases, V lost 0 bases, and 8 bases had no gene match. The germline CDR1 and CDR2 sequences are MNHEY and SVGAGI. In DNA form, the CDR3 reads TGTGCCAGCAGTTACTCGGGGGGGGACGTAGGCGAGCAGTACTTC. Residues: CASSYSGGDVGEQYF.

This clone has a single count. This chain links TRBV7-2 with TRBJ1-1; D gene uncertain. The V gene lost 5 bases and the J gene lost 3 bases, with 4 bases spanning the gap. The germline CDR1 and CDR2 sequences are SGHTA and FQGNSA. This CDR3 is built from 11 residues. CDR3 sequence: CASSLYTEAFF. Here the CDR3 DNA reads TGTGCCAGCAGCCTCTACACTGAAGCTTTCTTT.

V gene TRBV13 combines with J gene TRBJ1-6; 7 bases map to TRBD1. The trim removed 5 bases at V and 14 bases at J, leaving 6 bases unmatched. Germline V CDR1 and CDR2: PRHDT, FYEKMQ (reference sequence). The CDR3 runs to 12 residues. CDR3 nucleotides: TGTGCCAGCAGCCCACGACAGGGTTCCCTCCACTTT. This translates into CASSPRQGSLHF.

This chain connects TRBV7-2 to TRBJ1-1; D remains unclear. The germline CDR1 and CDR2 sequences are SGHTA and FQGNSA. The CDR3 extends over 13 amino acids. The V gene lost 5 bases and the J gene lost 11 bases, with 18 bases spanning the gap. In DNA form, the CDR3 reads TGTGCCAGCAGCCCCGACTTGGGCCGGGATGCTTTCTTT. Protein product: CASSPDLGRDAFF.

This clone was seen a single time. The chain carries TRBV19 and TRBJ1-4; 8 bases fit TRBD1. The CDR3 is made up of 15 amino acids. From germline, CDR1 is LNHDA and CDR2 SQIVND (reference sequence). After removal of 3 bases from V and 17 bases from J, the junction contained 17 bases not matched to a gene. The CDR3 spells CASSMDNRDRPMIFF. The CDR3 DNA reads TGTGCCAGTAGTATGGACAACCGGGACAGGCCGATGATATTTTTT.

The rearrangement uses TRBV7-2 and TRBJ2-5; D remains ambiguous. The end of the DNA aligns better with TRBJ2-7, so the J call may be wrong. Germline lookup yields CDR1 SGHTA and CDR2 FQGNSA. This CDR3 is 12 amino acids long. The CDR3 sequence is CASRPGPHEQYF. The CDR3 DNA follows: TGTGCCAGCCGCCCAGGACCCCACGAGCAGTACTTC.

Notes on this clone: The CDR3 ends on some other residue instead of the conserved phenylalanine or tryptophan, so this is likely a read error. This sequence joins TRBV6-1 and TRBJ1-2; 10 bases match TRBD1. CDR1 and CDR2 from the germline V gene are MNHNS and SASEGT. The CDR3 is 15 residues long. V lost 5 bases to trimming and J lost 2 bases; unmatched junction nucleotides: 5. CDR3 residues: CASSSWTGGNYGYTL. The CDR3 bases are TGTGCCAGCAGTTCCTGGACAGGGGGGAACTATGGCTACACCCTC.